Here is one TCR beta chain with its context. The sample is drawn from a study of control samples from healthy donors and cancer patients. TCRdb's table, derived via immunoSEQ multiplex PCR, lists solely in-frame clones and lacks some. The repertoire holds over 100,000 clones, approximately 90% seen once, with 2% to 2.5% in the top ten. In germline, CDR1 is SQVTM, CDR2 ANQGSEA. The CDR3 has 14 residues. The clonotype originates from a woman between 45 and 65 years old in good health. V and J are TRBV29-1 and TRBJ1-1; a possible D gene is TRBD1 (6 bases). The sequencing input was blood. CDR3 bases: TGCAGTCTCGGGGCGGGGGCCTGGAGTACTGAAGCTTTCTTT. Protein sequence: CSLGAGAWSTEAFF.